The clone carrying this TCR beta chain has just a few counts. Its target is unknown. Described treatment: oral pan-JAK inhibitor, 5-10 mg twice daily. Patients with alopecia areata provided lesional scalp punch biopsies as well as peripheral blood. Following RNA extraction, reverse transcription yielded cDNA that acted as the sequencing template. Method: immunoSEQ multiplex PCR; TCRdb's copy keeps in-frame clones and lacks some. The sample has 150,000 to 200,000 clones, around 51% seen once; the top ten hold around 10%. The data belong to a study of CD8+ T cells in alopecia areata. Unmatched junction bases numbered 9, after V lost 6 bases and J lost 5 bases. This CDR3 comprises 15 residues. Germline V gene lookup returns CDR1 SNHLY and CDR2 FYNNEI. General study findings and limits: Many expanded lesional clones persisted during tofacitinib (in both scalp and blood). The link between baseline CD8+ expansion and response remains uncertain with one nonresponder. Tofacitinib significantly brought down scalp clonality and expanded CD8+ clones among top 100.

The source is a human donor with alopecia areata. The material sequenced was CD8+ T cells sorted from blood, taken around week 54, from a patient treated with tofacitinib. J is TRBJ1-5 and V is TRBV2, with 8 bases matching TRBD1. As DNA, the CDR3 is TGTGCCAGCAGGAAGACAGGGGAATCGGATCAGCCCCAGCATTTT. Its translation: CASRKTGESDQPQHF.